This TCR beta chain is from a study of shared clonotypes between healthy human individuals. Naive CD8 isolation took CD45RO-negative cells positively selected for CCR7 and excluded terminally differentiated effector memory CD45RA+ cells. Original methodology: ImmunoSEQ sequences covered only the junction and lacked quality scores; filtering therefore differed. The assay was immunoSEQ multiplex PCR, and TCRdb's table has in-frame clones only and misses some. For V, J and clone size, that table is used; D and trimming come from the DNA. Of some 2 million clones listed, less than 95% are singletons. V was clipped by 0 bases and J by 6 bases, with 6 bases between them. Germline loops: CDR1 SGHDN, CDR2 FVKESK. The CDR3 totals 12 residues.

Sequenced: naive CD8+ T cells sorted from blood. The V gene is TRBV14, the J gene TRBJ2-7; D is unresolved. The clonotype was recovered from a man younger than 35 in good health. DNA for the CDR3: TGTGCCAGCAGCCAAGACCCGGGCGAGCAGTACTTC. Translated, it gives CASSQDPGEQYF.